These 4 T cell receptor beta chains originate from one sample sequenced in a study of molecular identifiers for immune sequencing clone quantification. TCRdb re-called the PCR reads with MiXCR, one entry per CDR3 protein. In the table there are about 320,000 distinct CDR3 sequences, around 21% of which are singletons. Sequencing input: naive CD8+ T cells from blood, with Jurkat cell RNA spiked in. Subset: FACS-sorted CD8+CD4-CCR7+CD45RA+ naive T cells. These receptors came from a human donor in good health. Some libraries in this study had Jurkat cell RNA spiked in.

This clonotype occurred a few times. This chain connects TRBV20-1 to TRBJ2-3; 7 nucleotides agree with TRBD2. V lost 6 bases, J lost 1 base, and 7 bases stayed unmatched. CDR1 is DFQATT, CDR2 SNEGSKA, per germline (reference sequence). The CDR3 contains 14 residues. The CDR3 nucleotides are TGCAGTGCGAGGGACTACCTCGGCACAGATACGCAGTATTTT. Translating it yields CSARDYLGTDTQYF.

Of note for this clonotype: A clone one base away is much larger, so this may be a read error. The chain is built from TRBV5-6 and TRBJ2-7, with 12 bases aligning to TRBD2. V was clipped by 7 bases and J by 1 base; unmatched bases: 9. Germline loops: CDR1 SGHDT, CDR2 YYEEEE. CDR3 length: 16 amino acids. CDR3 amino acids: CASGDPTSGGSYEQYF. CDR3 nucleotide sequence: TGTGCCAGCGGCGACCCGACTAGCGGGGGATCCTACGAGCAGTACTTC.

This clonotype was counted many times. V gene TRBV25-1 combines with J gene TRBJ2-1; 7 bases align to TRBD1. Germline V gives CDR1 MGHDK, CDR2 SYGVNS. Trimming cost V 2 bases and J 2 bases; bases outside gene matches: 3. There are 15 residues in the CDR3. This chain's CDR3 is CASSERGLTYNEQFF. The DNA of the CDR3 is TGTGCCAGCAGTGAAAGGGGGCTGACCTACAATGAGCAGTTCTTC.

Concerning this clonotype itself: A much larger clone lies a single base off, so this may be a read error. V and J are TRBV27 and TRBJ2-6, with 9 bases fitting TRBD2. This CDR3 region has 17 residues. Germline V gives CDR1 MNHEY, CDR2 SMNVEV (reference sequence). The CDR3 spells CASSLVAGAPGANVLAF. The DNA for the CDR3 is TGTGCCAGCAGTTTGGTAGCGGGAGCACCTGGGGCCAACGTCCTGGCTTTC.